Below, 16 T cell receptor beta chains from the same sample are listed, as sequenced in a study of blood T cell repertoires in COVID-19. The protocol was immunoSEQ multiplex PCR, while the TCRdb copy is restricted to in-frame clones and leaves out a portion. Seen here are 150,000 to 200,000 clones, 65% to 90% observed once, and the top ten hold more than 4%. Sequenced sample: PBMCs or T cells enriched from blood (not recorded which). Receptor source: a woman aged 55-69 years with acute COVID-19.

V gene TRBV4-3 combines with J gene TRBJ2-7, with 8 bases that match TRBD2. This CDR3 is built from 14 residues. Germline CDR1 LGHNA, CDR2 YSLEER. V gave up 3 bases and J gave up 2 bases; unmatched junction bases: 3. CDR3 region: CASSQGLDPYEQYF. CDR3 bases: TGCGCCAGCAGCCAGGGACTAGATCCCTACGAGCAGTACTTC.

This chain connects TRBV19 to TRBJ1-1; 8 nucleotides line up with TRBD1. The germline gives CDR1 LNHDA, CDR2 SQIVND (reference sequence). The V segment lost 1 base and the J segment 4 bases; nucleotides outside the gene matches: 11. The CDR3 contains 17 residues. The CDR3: CASSIVGRGRMGTEAFF. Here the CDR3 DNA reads TGTGCCAGTAGTATAGTCGGCAGGGGGCGGATGGGCACTGAAGCTTTCTTT. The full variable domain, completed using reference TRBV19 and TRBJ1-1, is DGGITQSPKYLFRKEGQNVTLSCEQNLNHDAMYWYRQDPGQGLRLIYYSQIVNDFQKGDIAEGYSVSREKKESFPLTVTSAQKNPTAFYLCASSIVGRGRMGTEAFFGQGTRLTVV.

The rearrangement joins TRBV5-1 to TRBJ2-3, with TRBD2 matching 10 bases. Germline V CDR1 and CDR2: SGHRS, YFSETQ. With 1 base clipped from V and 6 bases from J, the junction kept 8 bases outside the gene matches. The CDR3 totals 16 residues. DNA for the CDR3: TGCGCCAGCAGCTTGTCCAGCGGGAGGGCCAGTGATACGCAGTATTTT. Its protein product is CASSLSSGRASDTQYF.

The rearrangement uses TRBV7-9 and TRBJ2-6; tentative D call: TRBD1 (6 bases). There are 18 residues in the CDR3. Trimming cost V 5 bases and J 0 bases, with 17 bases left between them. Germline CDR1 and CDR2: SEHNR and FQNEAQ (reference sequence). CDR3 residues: CASSRPAGTPSGANVLTF. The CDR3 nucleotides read TGTGCCAGCAGCCGACCTGCCGGGACACCCTCTGGGGCCAACGTCCTGACTTTC.

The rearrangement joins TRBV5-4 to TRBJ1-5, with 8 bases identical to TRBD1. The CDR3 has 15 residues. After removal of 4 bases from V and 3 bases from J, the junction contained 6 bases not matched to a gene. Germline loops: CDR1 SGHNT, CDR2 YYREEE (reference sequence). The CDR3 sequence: CASSAGQDPNQPQHF. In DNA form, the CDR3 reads TGTGCCAGCAGCGCGGGACAGGACCCCAATCAGCCCCAGCATTTT.

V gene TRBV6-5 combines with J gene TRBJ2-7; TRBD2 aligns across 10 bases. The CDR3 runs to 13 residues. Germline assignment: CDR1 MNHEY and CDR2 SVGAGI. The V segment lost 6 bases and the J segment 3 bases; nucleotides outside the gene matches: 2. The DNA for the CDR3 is TGTGCCAGCAGACTAGCGGGGAACTACGAGCAGTACTTC. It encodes CASRLAGNYEQYF.

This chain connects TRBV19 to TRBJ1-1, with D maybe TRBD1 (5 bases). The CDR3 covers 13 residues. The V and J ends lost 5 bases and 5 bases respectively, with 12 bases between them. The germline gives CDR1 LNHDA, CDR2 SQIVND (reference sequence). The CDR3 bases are TGTGCCAGTAGTCCCAGGGTTCGGACTGAAGCTTTCTTT. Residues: CASSPRVRTEAFF.

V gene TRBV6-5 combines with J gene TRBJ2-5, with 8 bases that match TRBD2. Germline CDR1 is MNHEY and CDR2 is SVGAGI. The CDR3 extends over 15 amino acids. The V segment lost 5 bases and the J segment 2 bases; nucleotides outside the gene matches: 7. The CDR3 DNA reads TGTGCCAGCAGTCACCCGGGGGGGGGACAAGAGACCCAGTACTTC. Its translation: CASSHPGGGQETQYF.

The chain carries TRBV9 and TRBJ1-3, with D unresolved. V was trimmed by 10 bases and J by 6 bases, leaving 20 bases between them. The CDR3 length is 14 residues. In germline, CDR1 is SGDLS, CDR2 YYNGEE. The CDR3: CAQPGGLLENTIYF. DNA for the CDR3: TGTGCCCAGCCAGGAGGACTTCTCGAAAACACCATATATTTT.

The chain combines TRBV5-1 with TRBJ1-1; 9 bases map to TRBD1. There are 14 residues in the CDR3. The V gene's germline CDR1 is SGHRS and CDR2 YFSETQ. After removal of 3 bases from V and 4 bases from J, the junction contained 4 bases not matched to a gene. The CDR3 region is CASSSGQGSTEAFF. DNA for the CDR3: TGCGCCAGCAGCTCAGGACAGGGGAGCACTGAAGCTTTCTTT.

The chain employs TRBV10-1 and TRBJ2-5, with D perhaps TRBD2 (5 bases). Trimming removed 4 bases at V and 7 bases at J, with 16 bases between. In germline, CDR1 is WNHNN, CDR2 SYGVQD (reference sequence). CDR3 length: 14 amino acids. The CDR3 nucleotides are TGCGCCAGCAGTGCAGCGGACGGTGTGGGGACCCAGTACTTC. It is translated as CASSAADGVGTQYF.

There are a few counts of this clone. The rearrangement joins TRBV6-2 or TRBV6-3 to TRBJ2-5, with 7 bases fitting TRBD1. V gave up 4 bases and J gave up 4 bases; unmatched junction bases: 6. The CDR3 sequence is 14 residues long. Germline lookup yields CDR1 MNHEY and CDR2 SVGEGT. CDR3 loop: CASSSGTAPETQYF. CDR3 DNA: TGTGCCAGCAGTTCCGGGACAGCACCAGAGACCCAGTACTTC.

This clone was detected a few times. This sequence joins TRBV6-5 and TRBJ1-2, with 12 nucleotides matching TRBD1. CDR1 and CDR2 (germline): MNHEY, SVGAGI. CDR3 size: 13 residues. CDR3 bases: TGTGCGACCGGGACAGGGGGCGCTTCTGGCTACACCTTC. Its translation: CATGTGGASGYTF.

The CDR3 reads CASSPAWRGNYEQYV. DNA for the CDR3: TGCGCCAGCAGCCCTGCGTGGCGGGGGAACTACGAGCAGTACGTC. V gene TRBV4-1 combines with J gene TRBJ2-7; 7 bases fit TRBD2. V lost 4 bases, J lost 3 bases, and 9 bases stayed unmatched. Germline lookup yields CDR1 MGHRA and CDR2 YSYEKL. The CDR3 totals 15 residues.

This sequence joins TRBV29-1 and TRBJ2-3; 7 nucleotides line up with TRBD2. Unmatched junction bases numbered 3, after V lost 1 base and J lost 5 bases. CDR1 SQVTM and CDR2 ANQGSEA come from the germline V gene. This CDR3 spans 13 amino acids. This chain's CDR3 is CSVEGTSQDTQYF. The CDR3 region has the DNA TGCAGCGTTGAAGGGACTAGTCAAGATACGCAGTATTTT.

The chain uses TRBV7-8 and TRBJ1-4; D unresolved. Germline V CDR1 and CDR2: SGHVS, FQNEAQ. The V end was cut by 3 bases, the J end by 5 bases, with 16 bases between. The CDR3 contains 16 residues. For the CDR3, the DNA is TGTGCCAGCAGCTTTCGTCGACTGTCCCCAAATGAAAAACTGTTTTTT. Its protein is CASSFRRLSPNEKLFF.